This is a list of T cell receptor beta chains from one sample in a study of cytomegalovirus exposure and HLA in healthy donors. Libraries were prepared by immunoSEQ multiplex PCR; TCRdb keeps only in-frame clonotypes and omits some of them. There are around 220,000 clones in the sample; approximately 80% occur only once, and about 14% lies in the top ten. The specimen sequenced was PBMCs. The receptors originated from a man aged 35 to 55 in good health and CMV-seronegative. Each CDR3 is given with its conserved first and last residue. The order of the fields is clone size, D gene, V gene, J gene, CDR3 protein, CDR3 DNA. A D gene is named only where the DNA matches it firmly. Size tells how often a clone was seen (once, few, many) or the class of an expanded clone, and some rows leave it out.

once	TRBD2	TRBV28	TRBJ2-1	CASSLGTSGNYNEQFF	TGTGCCAGCAGTTTGGGGACTAGCGGGAATTACAATGAGCAGTTCTTC
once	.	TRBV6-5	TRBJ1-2	CASRSNRQVGYTF	TGTGCCAGCAGATCCAACCGACAGGTTGGCTACACCTTC
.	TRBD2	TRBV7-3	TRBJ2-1	CASSAYSSGGHYNEQFF	TGTGCCAGCAGCGCCTATTCGAGCGGGGGCCACTACAATGAGCAGTTCTTC
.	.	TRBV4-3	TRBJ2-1	CASSTQGGDPYNEQFF	TGCGCCAGCAGCACACAGGGTGGGGACCCCTACAATGAGCAGTTCTTC
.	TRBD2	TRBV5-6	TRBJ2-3	CASSLPSGGGKDTQYF	TGTGCCAGCAGCTTGCCTAGCGGGGGGGGTAAAGATACGCAGTATTTT
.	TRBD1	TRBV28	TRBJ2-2	CASRLTGARGTGELFF	TGTGCCAGCAGGCTGACAGGGGCACGGGGGACCGGGGAGCTGTTTTTT
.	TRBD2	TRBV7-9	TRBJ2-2	CASSFGRGAPTGELFF	TGTGCCAGCAGTTTCGGGAGGGGGGCGCCCACCGGGGAGCTGTTTTTT
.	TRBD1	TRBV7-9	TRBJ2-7	CASSPILQGNEQYF	TGTGCCAGCAGCCCGATTTTACAGGGGAACGAGCAGTACTTC
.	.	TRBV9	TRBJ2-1	CASSVVDSGLSTNEQFF	TGTGCCAGCAGCGTTGTCGATTCGGGACTCAGTACGAATGAGCAGTTCTTC
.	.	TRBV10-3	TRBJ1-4	CAISEQGSGEKLFF	TGTGCCATCAGTGAGCAGGGCTCGGGTGAAAAACTGTTTTTT